The 3 T cell receptor beta chains below were found in one sample sequenced in a study of regulatory T cells in long-lasting Graves disease (dated by TCRdb to the early 2020s). Library construction relied on multiplex PCR. Sequencing relied on an Illumina HiSeq 4000. CDR3 regions were amplified by Arm-PCR with iRepertoire HTBI primers to construct TCR beta libraries. TCRdb trimmed public reads at Q25 via fastp, called clones via MiXCR and kept in-frame beta chains. A single entry per CDR3 protein holds the most common genes and DNA from its merged rows. For this sample the table gives 390,000 or so distinct CDR3 sequences, of which roughly 24% were detected only once. Together, the top ten hold approximately 30% of the sample. The intended sense of this specimen's time point label: persistent/refractory GD, antithyroid drugs over 5 years with positive TRAb. RNA was extracted from PBMCs in TRIzol for both TCR sequencing and RNA sequencing.

The sequencing here drew on peripheral blood mononuclear cells (PBMCs), taken when the disease was refractory, from a patient treated with antithyroid drugs. The receptors derive from a woman in her 40s with Graves disease. Donor details come from another sample of the same person, matched by shared clones.

This clonotype was seen at least ten times. This chain links TRBV19 with TRBJ2-2, with D possibly being TRBD2 (5 bases). The germline V gene encodes CDR1 LNHDA and CDR2 SQIVND (reference sequence). V gave up 10 bases and J gave up 1 base, with 13 bases separating them. CDR3 length equals 14 residues. CDR3 protein: CATKRAGNTGELFF. CDR3 DNA: TGTGCCACTAAGAGGGCAGGGAACACCGGGGAGCTGTTTTTT.

This chain uses TRBV5-1 with TRBJ2-7; tentative D call: TRBD2 (7 bases). The germline V and J ends were trimmed by 3 bases and 4 bases, with 14 bases remaining between them. Per the germline V gene, CDR1 is SGHRS and CDR2 is YFSETQ. CDR3 length: 14 amino acids. In DNA form, the CDR3 reads TGCGCCAGCAGCTGGGGGGGGGGCGCATACGAGCAGTACTTC. Translated: CASSWGGGAYEQYF.

This clonotype has just a few counts. The chain has TRBV20-1 and TRBJ1-4; D unclear. Deletions cut 4 bases from V and 4 bases from J, with 10 bases between. Looked up from germline, CDR1 is DFQATT and CDR2 is SNEGSKA (reference sequence). The CDR3 sequence is 13 residues long. In DNA, the CDR3 is TGCAGTGCTATTGCAGCCGTTAATGAAAAACTGTTTTTT. Protein: CSAIAAVNEKLFF.